The rows below give T cell receptor beta chains drawn from one sample of a study of glioma-infiltrating T cells after dendritic cell vaccination. The method was immunoSEQ multiplex PCR; TCRdb's version includes in-frame clones alone and lacks a portion of them. The sample consists of about 82,000 clones, around 90% of them appearing once. This sample comprised blood, obtained before dendritic cell vaccination. These receptors were taken from a human donor with glioblastoma. CDR3s include the opening cysteine and the closing phenylalanine or tryptophan. Each record gives: V gene, clone size, D gene, J gene, CDR3 protein, CDR3 DNA. D genes are given only for firm matches. For some rows the clone size is stated as once, few or many, or as a class when expanded; others skip it.

TRBV11-2	-	TRBD2	TRBJ2-5	CASSPGTSGGIGETQYF	TGTGCCAGCAGCCCCGGGACTAGCGGGGGAATCGGGGAGACCCAGTACTTC
TRBV11-3	-	-	TRBJ1-1	CASSPPGQMNTEAFF	TGTGCCAGCAGCCCCCCGGGACAAATGAACACTGAAGCTTTCTTT
TRBV11-3	-	TRBD2	TRBJ2-7	CASSQGLAGAGEQYF	TGTGCCAGCAGCCAGGGACTAGCGGGTGCGGGGGAGCAGTACTTC
TRBV29-1	-	TRBD1	TRBJ2-3	CSVRTGGTYTQYF	TGCAGCGTAAGGACAGGGGGCACGTATACGCAGTATTTT
TRBV7-9	-	-	TRBJ2-1	CASSFEGFSYNEQFF	TGTGCCAGCAGCTTCGAGGGCTTTAGCTACAATGAGCAGTTCTTC
TRBV10-2	few	TRBD2	TRBJ2-1	CASSTSGTYNEQFF	TGCGCCAGCAGTACTAGCGGGACCTACAATGAGCAGTTCTTC
TRBV19	-	TRBD2	TRBJ2-5	CASSLGLVEETQYF	TGTGCCAGTAGTCTTGGACTAGTAGAGGAGACCCAGTACTTC
TRBV10-3	-	-	TRBJ1-1	CAISRRAFF	TGTGCCATCAGCCGTCGAGCTTTCTTT
TRBV30	-	-	TRBJ1-2	CAWSVGSGLGYGYTF	TGTGCCTGGAGTGTGGGATCAGGGTTAGGCTATGGCTACACCTTC
TRBV6-1	-	-	TRBJ2-4	CASSGGLSLAKNIQYF	TGTGCCAGCAGTGGGGGGCTTTCCTTAGCCAAAAACATTCAGTACTTC
TRBV27	few	TRBD1	TRBJ1-2	CASSPRQGAHYGYTF	TGTGCCAGCAGTCCACGACAGGGTGCGCACTATGGCTACACCTTC
TRBV6-6	-	TRBD1	TRBJ2-1	CASSFTGDGEQFF	TGTGCCAGCAGCTTTACAGGGGATGGTGAGCAGTTCTTC
TRBV5-6	once	TRBD2	TRBJ2-2	CASSLGLAGSFANTGELFF	TGTGCCAGCAGCTTGGGACTAGCGGGAAGTTTCGCGAACACCGGGGAGCTGTTTTTT
TRBV11-2	few	-	TRBJ2-7	CASSLFQGSVNEQYF	TGTGCCAGCAGCTTATTTCAGGGGTCGGTGAACGAGCAGTACTTC
TRBV6-6	once	TRBD2	TRBJ2-5	CASSHRLAGGQETQYF	TGTGCCAGCAGTCACCGACTAGCGGGGGGGCAAGAGACCCAGTACTTC
TRBV25-1	-	-	TRBJ1-1	CASSESGKGAFF	TGTGCCAGCAGTGAATCGGGGAAAGGAGCTTTCTTT
TRBV6-5	once	TRBD1	TRBJ2-7	CASSYSMQGAEHEQYF	TGTGCCAGCAGTTACTCGATGCAGGGGGCAGAGCACGAGCAGTACTTC
TRBV5-1	-	-	TRBJ2-7	CASSLLSGYEQYF	TGCGCCAGCAGCTTGCTTTCCGGGTACGAGCAGTACTTC
TRBV4-2	-	TRBD2	TRBJ2-3	CASSQDLGAGGTDTQYF	TGTGCCAGCAGCCAAGATCTGGGAGCGGGAGGCACAGATACGCAGTATTTT
TRBV30	-	TRBD1	TRBJ2-7	CACTRGQKSSYEQYF	TGTGCCTGCACCCGGGGACAGAAAAGCTCCTACGAGCAGTACTTC
TRBV6-6	-	-	TRBJ2-7	CASSQGSSYEQYF	TGTGCCAGCAGTCAGGGGAGCTCCTACGAGCAGTACTTC
TRBV19	once	-	TRBJ2-2	CASSQGYRELFF	TGTGCCAGTAGTCAGGGATACAGGGAGCTGTTTTTT
TRBV27	-	-	TRBJ2-7	CASNKYEQYF	TGTGCCAGCAACAAATACGAGCAGTACTTC
TRBV27	-	TRBD1	TRBJ1-5	CASSTRQGYGQPQHF	TGTGCCAGCAGTACAAGACAGGGGTACGGTCAGCCCCAGCATTTT
TRBV9	-	-	TRBJ2-5	CASTLMAGAPGETQYF	TGTGCCAGCACCCTTATGGCGGGGGCCCCCGGAGAGACCCAGTACTTC
TRBV11-2	-	-	TRBJ2-5	CASSLLSGGETQYF	TGTGCCAGCAGTCTCCTATCGGGTGGGGAGACCCAGTACTTC
TRBV10-1	-	-	TRBJ1-1	CASSGQGAAFF	TGCGCCAGCAGCGGTCAGGGTGCGGCTTTCTTT
TRBV27	-	-	TRBJ2-5	CASSEGLPETQYF	TGTGCCAGCAGTGAGGGTCTGCCGGAGACCCAGTACTTC
TRBV5-1	-	TRBD1	TRBJ1-1	CASSSGFGTGPGTEAFF	TGCGCCAGCAGCTCTGGTTTTGGGACAGGACCAGGCACTGAAGCTTTCTTT
TRBV7-9	once	-	TRBJ1-1	CASSLARADTEAFF	TGTGCCAGCAGCTTAGCGAGGGCAGACACTGAAGCTTTCTTT
TRBV7-2	-	-	TRBJ1-2	CASSPRTRNGYTF	TGTGCCAGCAGTCCTCGGACTCGCAATGGCTACACCTTC